This TCR beta chain was obtained from a study of blood T cell repertoires in COVID-19 (dated by TCRdb to 2020 to 2021). About the study as a whole: The collaborator samples originated in the United States, Italy and Spain and spanned the acute and convalescent phases of COVID-19. HLA class I and class II types, where available, came from metadata supplied by the sample provider rather than from assay-based typing. The repertoires were released in a freely available public database meant as a resource for research on the immune response to SARS-CoV-2. The material from the prospective study consisted of cDNA or gDNA derived from T cells, B-cell-depleted T cells, or PBMCs. Sample metadata almost always included a de-identified subject ID, COVID-19 status, age in years and sex. The samples were drawn from two sources: the first 160 participants of the ongoing ImmuneRACE study, and 1,200 or so subjects contributed by 6 global collaborators. Subjects who had been exposed to COVID-19, were actively infected with it, or had recovered from it provided the deeply sampled blood TCRbeta repertoires that made up the dataset.

The germline ends are 4 bases apart after V is trimmed by 1 base and J by 0 bases. CDR1 SGHNT and CDR2 YYREEE are derived from the germline V gene (reference sequence). CDR3 length: 13 amino acids, cysteine to phenylalanine. CDR3 DNA is the only sequence kept; it has 39 bases, read in frame from the first base. TCRbeta CDR3 regions were amplified from genomic DNA using the immunoSEQ Assay, a bias-controlled multiplex PCR. As for the authors' bioinformatics: Within the assay, amplification of reference gene primers was used to estimate how many nucleated cells each sample contained. Sequence reads were collapsed and filtered to measure the absolute abundance of every unique TCRbeta CDR3 rearrangement. For each sample, productive Simpson clonality was calculated as the square root of Simpson's diversity index over productive rearrangements. The table was pulled from immuneACCESS by TCRdb, which kept in-frame rearrangements only. Such tables lose some clones; where checked, under half of the loss comes from unresolved V genes, and the rest has no known cause. The V and J calls and clone size were taken over from that table, and D and trimming were inferred from the DNA. The sample table records more than 75,000 clones; around 90% of these occur just once. The top ten clones comprise roughly 2.3% of the sample.

Comment on this clone: Its antigen remains unidentified. Qualities for individual bases were not recorded, and no much larger clone is one base off.

The collaborating institutions used their own protocols to collect whole blood in K2EDTA tubes. For TCRbeta analysis, collaborators shipped samples as frozen whole blood, isolated PBMCs, or DNA extracted from either of those sample types. Paper-wide results and their limitations: Clinical and demographic metadata were provided uncurated, with the amount varying by source and participant.

The TCR comes from a man in his fifties or sixties with acute or convalescent COVID-19. Material for sequencing was peripheral blood. The chain was built from TRBV5-4 and TRBJ2-5, with no reliable assignment of the D segment. The nucleotide sequence is given as TGTGCCAGCAGCTTGACAGACCAAGAGACCCAGTACTTC. Its translation reads: CASSLTDQETQYF.